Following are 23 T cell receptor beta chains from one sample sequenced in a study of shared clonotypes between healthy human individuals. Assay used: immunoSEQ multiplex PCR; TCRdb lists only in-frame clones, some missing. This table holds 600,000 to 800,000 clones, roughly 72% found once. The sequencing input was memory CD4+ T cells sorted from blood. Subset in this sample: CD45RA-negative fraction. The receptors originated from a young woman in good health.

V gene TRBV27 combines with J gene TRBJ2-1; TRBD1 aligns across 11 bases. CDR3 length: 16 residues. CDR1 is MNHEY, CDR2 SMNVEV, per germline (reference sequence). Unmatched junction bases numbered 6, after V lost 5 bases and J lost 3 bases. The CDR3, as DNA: TGTGCCAGCAGTCGACCGGGACAGGGGGGCTACAATGAGCAGTTCTTC. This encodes CASSRPGQGGYNEQFF.

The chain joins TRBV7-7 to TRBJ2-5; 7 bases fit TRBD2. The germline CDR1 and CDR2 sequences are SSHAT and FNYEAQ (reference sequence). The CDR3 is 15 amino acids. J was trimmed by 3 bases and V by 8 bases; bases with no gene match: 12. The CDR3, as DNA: TGTGCCAGCTCTCGATTTGGCGGGGGAAAAGAGACCCAGTACTTC. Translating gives CASSRFGGGKETQYF.

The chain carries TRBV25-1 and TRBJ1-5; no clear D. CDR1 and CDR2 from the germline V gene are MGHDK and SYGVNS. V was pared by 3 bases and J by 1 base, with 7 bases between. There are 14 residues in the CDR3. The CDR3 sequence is CASSEVQSNQPQHF. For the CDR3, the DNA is TGTGCCAGCAGTGAGGTTCAGAGCAATCAGCCCCAGCATTTT.

CDR3 region: CASSFSSGSQGTGELFF. The CDR3 DNA reads as TGCGCCAGCAGCTTTTCTAGCGGGAGTCAGGGCACCGGGGAGCTGTTTTTT. This rearrangement joins TRBV5-1 to TRBJ2-2, with 10 bases that match TRBD2. Losses at the gene ends were 2 bases for V and 4 bases for J; bases not matched to a gene: 8. The CDR3 totals 17 residues. Germline values: CDR1 SGHRS, CDR2 YFSETQ.

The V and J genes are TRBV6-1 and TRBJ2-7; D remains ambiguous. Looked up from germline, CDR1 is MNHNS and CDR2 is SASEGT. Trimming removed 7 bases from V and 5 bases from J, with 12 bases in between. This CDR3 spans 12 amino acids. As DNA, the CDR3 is TGTGCCAGCATGGATGGGAAGCACGAGCAGTACTTC. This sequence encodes CASMDGKHEQYF.

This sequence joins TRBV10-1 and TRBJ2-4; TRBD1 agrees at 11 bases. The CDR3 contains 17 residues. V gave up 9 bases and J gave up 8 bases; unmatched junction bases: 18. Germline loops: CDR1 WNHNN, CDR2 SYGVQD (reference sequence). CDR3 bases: TGCGCCAGAGGACAGGGGGCGCTTAAATTTGGTGGAGACATTCAGTACTTC. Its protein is CARGQGALKFGGDIQYF.

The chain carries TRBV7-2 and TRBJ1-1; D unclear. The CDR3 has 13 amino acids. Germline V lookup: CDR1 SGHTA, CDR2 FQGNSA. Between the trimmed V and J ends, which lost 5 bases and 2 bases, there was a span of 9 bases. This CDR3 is CASSVIINTEAFF. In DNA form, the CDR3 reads TGTGCCAGCAGCGTTATTATTAACACTGAAGCTTTCTTT.

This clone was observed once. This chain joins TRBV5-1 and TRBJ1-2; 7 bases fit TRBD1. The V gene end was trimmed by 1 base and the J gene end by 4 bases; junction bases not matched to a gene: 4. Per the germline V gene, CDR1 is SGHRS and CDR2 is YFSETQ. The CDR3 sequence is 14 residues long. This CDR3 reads CASSLSQGGYGYTF. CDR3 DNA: TGCGCCAGCAGCTTGTCCCAGGGGGGCTATGGCTACACCTTC.

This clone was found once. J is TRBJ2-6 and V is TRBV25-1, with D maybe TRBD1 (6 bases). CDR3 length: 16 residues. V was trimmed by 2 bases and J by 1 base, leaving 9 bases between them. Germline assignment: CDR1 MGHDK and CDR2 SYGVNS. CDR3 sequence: CASSEGTGSGANVLTF. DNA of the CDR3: TGTGCCAGCAGTGAAGGAACAGGGTCTGGGGCCAACGTCCTGACTTTC.

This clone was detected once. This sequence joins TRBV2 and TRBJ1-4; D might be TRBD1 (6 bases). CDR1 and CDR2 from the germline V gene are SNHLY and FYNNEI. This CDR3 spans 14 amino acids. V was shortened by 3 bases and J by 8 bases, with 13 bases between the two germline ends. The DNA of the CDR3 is TGTGCCAGCAGTGATCCCAGGGGTCGGGAAAAACTGTTTTTT. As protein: CASSDPRGREKLFF.

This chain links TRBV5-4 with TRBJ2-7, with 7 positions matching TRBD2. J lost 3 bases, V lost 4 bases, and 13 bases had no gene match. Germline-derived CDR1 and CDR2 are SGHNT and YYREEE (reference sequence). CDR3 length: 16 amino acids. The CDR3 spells CASSPGGTNQNYEQYF. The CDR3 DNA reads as TGTGCCAGCAGCCCCGGGGGGACTAACCAGAACTACGAGCAGTACTTC. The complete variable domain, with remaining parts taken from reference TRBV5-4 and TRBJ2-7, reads ETGVTQSPTHLIKTRGQQVTLRCSSQSGHNTVSWYQQALGQGPQFIFQYYREEENGRGNFPPRFSGLQFPNYSSELNVNALELDDSALYLCASSPGGTNQNYEQYFGPGTRLTVT.

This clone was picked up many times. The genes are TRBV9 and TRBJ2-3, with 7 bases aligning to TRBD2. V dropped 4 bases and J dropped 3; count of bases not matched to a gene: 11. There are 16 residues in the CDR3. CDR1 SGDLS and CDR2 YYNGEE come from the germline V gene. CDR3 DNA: TGTGCCAGCAGCAGTTTAGCGGCCGGGGGGACAGATACGCAGTATTTT. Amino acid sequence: CASSSLAAGGTDTQYF.

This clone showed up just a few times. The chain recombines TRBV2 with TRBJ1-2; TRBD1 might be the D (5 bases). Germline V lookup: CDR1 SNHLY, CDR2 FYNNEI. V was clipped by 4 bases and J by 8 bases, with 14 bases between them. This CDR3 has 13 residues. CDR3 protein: CASSGQPAGGYTF. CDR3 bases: TGTGCCAGCAGTGGACAGCCGGCTGGGGGCTACACCTTC.

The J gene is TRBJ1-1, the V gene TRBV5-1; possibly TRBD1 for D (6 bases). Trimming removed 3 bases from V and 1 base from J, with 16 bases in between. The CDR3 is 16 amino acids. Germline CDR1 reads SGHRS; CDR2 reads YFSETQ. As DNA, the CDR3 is TGCGCCAGCAGCTGGGATCAGGGGTCAGGGAACACTGAAGCTTTCTTT. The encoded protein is CASSWDQGSGNTEAFF.

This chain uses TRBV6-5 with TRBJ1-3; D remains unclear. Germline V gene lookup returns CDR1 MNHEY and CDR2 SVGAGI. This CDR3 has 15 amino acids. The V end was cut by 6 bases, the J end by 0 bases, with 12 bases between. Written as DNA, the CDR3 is TGTGCCAGCAGGGGCAGGTGGAGCTCTGGAAACACCATATATTTT. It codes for CASRGRWSSGNTIYF.

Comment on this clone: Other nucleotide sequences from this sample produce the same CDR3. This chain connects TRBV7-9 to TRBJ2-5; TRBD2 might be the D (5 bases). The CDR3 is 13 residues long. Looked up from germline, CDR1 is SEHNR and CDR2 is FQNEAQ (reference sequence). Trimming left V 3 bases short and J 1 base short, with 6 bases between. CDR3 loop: CASSLTIQETQYF. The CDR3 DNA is TGTGCCAGCAGCTTGACTATCCAAGAGACCCAGTACTTC.

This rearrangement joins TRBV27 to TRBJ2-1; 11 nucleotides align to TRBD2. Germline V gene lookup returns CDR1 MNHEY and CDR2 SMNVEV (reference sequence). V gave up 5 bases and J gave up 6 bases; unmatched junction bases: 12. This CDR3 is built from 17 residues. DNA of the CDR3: TGTGCCAGCAGTCCGACATCACTAGCGGGAGTTGGCAATGAGCAGTTCTTC. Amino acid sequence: CASSPTSLAGVGNEQFF.

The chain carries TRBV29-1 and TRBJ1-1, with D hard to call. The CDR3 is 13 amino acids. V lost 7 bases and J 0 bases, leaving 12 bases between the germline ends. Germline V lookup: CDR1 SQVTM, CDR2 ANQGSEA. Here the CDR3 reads CSESRDMNTEAFF. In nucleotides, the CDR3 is TGCAGCGAAAGCCGGGATATGAACACTGAAGCTTTCTTT.

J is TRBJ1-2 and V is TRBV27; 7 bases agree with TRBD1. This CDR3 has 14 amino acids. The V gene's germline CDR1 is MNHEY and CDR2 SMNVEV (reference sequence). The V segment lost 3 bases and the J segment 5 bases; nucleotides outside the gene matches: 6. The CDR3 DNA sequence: TGTGCCAGCAGTTTTAGGGGGCACCGGTATGGCTACACCTTC. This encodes CASSFRGHRYGYTF.

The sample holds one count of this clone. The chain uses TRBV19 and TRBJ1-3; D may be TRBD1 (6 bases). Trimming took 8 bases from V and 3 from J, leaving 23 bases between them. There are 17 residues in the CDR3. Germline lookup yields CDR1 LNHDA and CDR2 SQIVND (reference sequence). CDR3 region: CASSTGGGRAHGNTIYF. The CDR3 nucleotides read TGTGCCAGTTCAACCGGCGGGGGCAGGGCGCATGGAAACACCATATATTTT.

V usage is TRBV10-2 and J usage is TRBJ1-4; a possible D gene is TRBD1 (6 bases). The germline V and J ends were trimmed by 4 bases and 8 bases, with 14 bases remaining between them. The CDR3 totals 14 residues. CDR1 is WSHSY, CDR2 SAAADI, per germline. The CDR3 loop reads CASSGGGAGEKLFF. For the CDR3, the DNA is TGCGCCAGCAGTGGAGGGGGGGCAGGCGAAAAACTGTTTTTT.

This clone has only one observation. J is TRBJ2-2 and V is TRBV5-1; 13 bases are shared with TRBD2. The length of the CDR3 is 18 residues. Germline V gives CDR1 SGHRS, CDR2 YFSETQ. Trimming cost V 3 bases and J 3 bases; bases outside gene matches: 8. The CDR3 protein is CASSSRTSGSLDTGELFF. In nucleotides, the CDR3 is TGCGCCAGCAGCTCAAGGACTAGCGGGAGTCTGGACACCGGGGAGCTGTTTTTT.

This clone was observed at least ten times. As DNA, the CDR3 is TGTGCCAGCAGTGGACAGGGGGGAAACAATGAGCAGTTCTTC. Encoded protein: CASSGQGGNNEQFF. The chain couples TRBV2 to TRBJ2-1; 9 nucleotides agree with TRBD1. The V segment lost 4 bases and the J segment 5 bases; nucleotides outside the gene matches: 3. The CDR3 loop spans 14 amino acids. CDR1 is SNHLY, CDR2 FYNNEI, per germline.